The subject of this entry is one TCR beta chain. This clone's antigen is unknown. No base-level quality is on record; no much larger clone is a single base apart. The data originate from a study of regulatory T cells in long-lasting Graves disease (dated by TCRdb to the early 2020s). With respect to the entire study: To count as having persistent Graves' disease, a patient had to have received antithyroid drug treatment for over 5 years with TSH receptor autoantibodies remaining persistently positive. This study used TCR sequencing and RNA sequencing of peripheral blood to compare persistent Graves' disease patients against newly diagnosed Graves' disease patients. The study was conducted in China and was registered as a clinical trial. A total of some 33 samples were covered by TCR sequencing, comprising approximately 13 persistent and around 20 newly diagnosed Graves' disease patients. Antithyroid drugs had been taken for around 9.8 years on average by persistent Graves' disease patients in the clinical cohort.

The CDR3 runs 12 amino acids, cysteine and phenylalanine included. The retained sequence is limited to the CDR3, 36 bases, with the frame set at the first base. The germline V gene encodes CDR1 DFQATT and CDR2 SNEGSKA (reference sequence). V is reduced by 2 bases and J by 6 bases, leaving a spacing of 11 bases between them. Library preparation was by multiplex PCR. Sequencing took place on an Illumina HiSeq 4000. CDR3 regions were amplified by Arm-PCR with iRepertoire HTBI primers to construct TCR beta libraries. Before sequencing, the PCR products underwent gel purification. Processing in the source paper ran as follows. Gene usage analysis of CDR3 amino acid clonotypes used the 55 to 65 TRBV and around 14 TRBJ segments found across samples. COPE and FqMerger were used to merge the filtered high-quality paired reads into contigs. BLAST was used to align contigs to IMGT TRBV, TRBD and TRBJ reference genes, with CDR3 defined following IMGT. Any clonotype with a frequency above 0.1% was counted as a highly expanded clone. Repertoire diversity was measured by Shannon entropy, and V-J evenness by the Gini coefficient. A clonotype found in more than one individual was treated as public. The public reads were reprocessed in TCRdb via fastp at Q25 and MiXCR, keeping in-frame beta chains. Rows with a matching CDR3 protein are joined into one entry that keeps the most common DNA and genes. The V and J calls follow TCRdb's processing rather than the paper's. The sample table shows more than 650,000 distinct CDR3 sequences, and about 30% are seen once. The top ten clonotypes cover 40% to 55% of the sample.

The time point label on this specimen signifies: persistent/refractory GD, antithyroid drugs over 5 years with positive TRAb. RNA was extracted from PBMCs in TRIzol for both TCR sequencing and RNA sequencing. The diagnosis of Graves' disease followed American Thyroid Association guidelines. Patients were recruited from an endocrinology department in Xi'an, China. From each patient, 7.5 to 9.5 milliliters of peripheral blood was collected into an EDTA anticoagulant tube. Ficoll Paque Plus density gradient separation was used to isolate PBMCs, and no further T cell sorting was done. An Agilent 2100 Bioanalyzer and agarose gel were used to check RNA quality, and a NanoDrop 2000 was used to measure RNA concentration. The full study reports these points: Because the primary lesion, thyroid tissue, could not be accessed, the study looked at peripheral blood alone. Persistent Graves' disease patients showed lower TCR Shannon entropy and fewer highly expanded clones than newly diagnosed patients, suggesting clonal expansion. The small sample size was acknowledged by the authors as a limitation that may reduce accuracy. Sequencing and analysis were limited to the TCR beta chain. Preferential use of TRBV28, TRBJ1-2 and TRBJ2-5 was observed in persistent disease, whereas TRBV20-1 and TRBJ2-1 were favored in newly diagnosed disease. A larger number of public clonotypes was shared among persistent patients (more than 2,500) than among newly diagnosed patients (around 870).

This clonotype originated in a female donor with Graves disease. Recombination linked TRBV20-1 to TRBJ2-7; TRBD1 is a possible D gene, resting on 6 matching bases. Material: peripheral blood mononuclear cells (PBMCs), obtained when the disease was refractory, from a patient treated with antithyroid drugs. The CDR3 here reads CSARPGVGEQYF. The base sequence is TGCAGTGCTAGACCAGGGGTTGGCGAGCAGTACTTC.